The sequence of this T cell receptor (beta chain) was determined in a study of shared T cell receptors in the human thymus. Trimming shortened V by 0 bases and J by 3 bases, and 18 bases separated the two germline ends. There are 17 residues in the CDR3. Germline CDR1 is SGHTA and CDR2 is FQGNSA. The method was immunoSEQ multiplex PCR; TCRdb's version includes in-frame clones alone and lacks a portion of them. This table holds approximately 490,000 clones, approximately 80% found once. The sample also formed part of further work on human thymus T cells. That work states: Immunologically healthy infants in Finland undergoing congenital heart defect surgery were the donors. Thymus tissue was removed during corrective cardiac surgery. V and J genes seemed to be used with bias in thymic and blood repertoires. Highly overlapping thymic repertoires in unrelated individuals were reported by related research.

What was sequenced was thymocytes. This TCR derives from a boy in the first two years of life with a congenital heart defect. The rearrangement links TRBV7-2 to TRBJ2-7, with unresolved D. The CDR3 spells CASSLARGANRIYEQYF. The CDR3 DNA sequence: TGTGCCAGCAGCTTAGCGCGTGGAGCAAACCGGATCTACGAGCAGTACTTC. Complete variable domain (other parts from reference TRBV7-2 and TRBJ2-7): GAGVSQSPSNKVTEKGKDVELRCDPISGHTALYWYRQSLGQGLEFLIYFQGNSAPDKSGLPSDRFSAERTGGSVSTLTIQRTQQEDSAVYLCASSLARGANRIYEQYFGPGTRLTVT.